The present TCR beta chain was sequenced within a study of blood T cell repertoires in COVID-19. Study-level background: The analysed material was cDNA or gDNA that came from T cells, B-cell-depleted T cells, or PBMCs.

Germline V lookup: CDR1 LGHDT, CDR2 YNNKEL (reference sequence). This CDR3 comprises 17 residues. V shed 3 bases, J shed 5 bases, and the junction held 13 bases outside the gene matches. Using immunoSEQ multiplex PCR, the repertoire was profiled, and TCRdb retains in-frame clones only, with some absent. The sample has 250,000 to 350,000 clones, approximately 90% seen once; the top ten hold about 3%. The V gene is TRBV3-1 (or the pseudogene TRBV3-2), the J gene TRBJ2-5; TRBD2 matches 9 bases. Sequences were obtained from peripheral blood. The source is a woman aged 25 to 45 with active or convalescent COVID-19. The CDR3 is CASSQPLGRGGLETQYF. The CDR3 DNA sequence: TGTGCCAGCAGCCAGCCCTTGGGGCGGGGGGGCCTGGAGACCCAGTACTTC.